The 4 T cell receptor beta chains presented below share a single source sample, sequenced in a study of T cells after yellow fever vaccination. TCRdb reprocessed the 5' RACE reads with MiXCR, giving one entry per CDR3 protein. The data show hundreds of thousands of distinct CDR3 sequences, around 3.6% seen once. The sample in question was PBMCs, obtained on the day of the yellow fever booster vaccination. The receptors here all came from a man aged 18 to 30 who received the YFV17D yellow fever vaccine.

At least ten counts were recorded for this clonotype. The V and J genes are TRBV12-3 or TRBV12-4 and TRBJ2-3, with no clear D. V was trimmed by 3 bases and J by 2 bases, leaving 12 bases between them. The CDR3 spans 15 residues. The CDR3 region is CASSLIPRYTDTQYF. CDR3 DNA: TGTGCCAGCAGTTTGATCCCCCGCTACACAGATACGCAGTATTTT.

The CDR3 nucleotides read TGTGCCAGCAGTCGGCAAAAGGTCGCCCACGAGCAGTACGTC. Protein sequence: CASSRQKVAHEQYV. The chain carries TRBV28 and TRBJ2-7; D unclear. The CDR3 loop spans 14 amino acids. The germline gives CDR1 MDHEN, CDR2 SYDVKM. Trimming took off 5 bases at V and 5 bases at J, with 16 bases between the two ends.

The sample holds many counts of this clonotype. This chain uses TRBV7-2 with TRBJ1-4; the D is unclear. The CDR3 runs to 15 residues. V lost 5 bases and J lost 0, with 10 bases in between. Germline CDR1 SGHTA, CDR2 FQGNSA. CDR3 region: CASSPRASTNEKLFF. Written as DNA, the CDR3 is TGTGCCAGCAGCCCCCGGGCCTCAACTAATGAAAAACTGTTTTTT.

This clonotype was recorded a few times. This sequence joins TRBV19 and TRBJ2-1, with 7 bases fitting TRBD2. The junction had 3 bases not matched to a gene; V was cut back by 2 bases and J by 2 bases. The CDR3 runs 15 residues. Germline CDR1 reads LNHDA; CDR2 reads SQIVND (reference sequence). The CDR3 bases are TGTGCCAGTAGTATACTGGGGGGGGCCTACAATGAGCAGTTCTTC. Translating it yields CASSILGGAYNEQFF. Supplemented by reference TRBV19 and TRBJ2-1, the full variable domain reads DGGITQSPKYLFRKEGQNVTLSCEQNLNHDAMYWYRQDPGQGLRLIYYSQIVNDFQKGDIAEGYSVSREKKESFPLTVTSAQKNPTAFYLCASSILGGAYNEQFFGPGTRLTVL.